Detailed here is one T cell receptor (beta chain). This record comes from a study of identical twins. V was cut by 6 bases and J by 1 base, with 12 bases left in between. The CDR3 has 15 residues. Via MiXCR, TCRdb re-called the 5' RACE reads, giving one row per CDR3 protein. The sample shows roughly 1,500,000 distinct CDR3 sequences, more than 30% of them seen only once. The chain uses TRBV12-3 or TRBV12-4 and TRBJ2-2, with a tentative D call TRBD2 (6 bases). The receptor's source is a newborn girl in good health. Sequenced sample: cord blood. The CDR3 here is CASRTGLMNTGELFF. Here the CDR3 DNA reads TGTGCCAGCAGGACGGGACTTATGAACACCGGGGAGCTGTTTTTT.